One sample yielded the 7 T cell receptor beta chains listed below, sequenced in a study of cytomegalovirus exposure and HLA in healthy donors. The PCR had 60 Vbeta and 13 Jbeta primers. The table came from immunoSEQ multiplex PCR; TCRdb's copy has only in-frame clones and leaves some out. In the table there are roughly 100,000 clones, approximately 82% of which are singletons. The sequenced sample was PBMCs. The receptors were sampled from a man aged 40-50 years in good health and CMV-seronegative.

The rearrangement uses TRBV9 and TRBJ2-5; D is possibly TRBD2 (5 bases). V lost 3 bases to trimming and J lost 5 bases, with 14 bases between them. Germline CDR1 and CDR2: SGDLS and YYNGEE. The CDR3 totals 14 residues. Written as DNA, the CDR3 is TGTGCCAGCAGCGCGCCGGGGTTAGGGGAGACCCAGTACTTC. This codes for CASSAPGLGETQYF. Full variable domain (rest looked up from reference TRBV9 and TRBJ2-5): DSGVTQTPKHLITATGQRVTLRCSPRSGDLSVYWYQQSLDQGLQFLIQYYNGEERAKGNILERFSAQQFPDLHSELNLSSLELGDSALYFCASSAPGLGETQYFGPGTRLLVL.

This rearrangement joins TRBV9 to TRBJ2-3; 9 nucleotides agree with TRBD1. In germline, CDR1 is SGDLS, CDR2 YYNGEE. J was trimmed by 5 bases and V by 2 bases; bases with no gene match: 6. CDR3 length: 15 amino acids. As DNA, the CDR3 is TGTGCCAGCAGCGTCCGGGACAGGGAAAGAGATACGCAGTATTTT. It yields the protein CASSVRDRERDTQYF.

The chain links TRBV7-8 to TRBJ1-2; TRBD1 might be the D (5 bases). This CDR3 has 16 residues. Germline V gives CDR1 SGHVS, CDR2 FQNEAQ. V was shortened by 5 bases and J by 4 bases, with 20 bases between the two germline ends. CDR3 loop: CASSTPTGLSGYGYTF. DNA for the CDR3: TGTGCCAGCAGCACCCCTACGGGACTTAGCGGCTATGGCTACACCTTC.

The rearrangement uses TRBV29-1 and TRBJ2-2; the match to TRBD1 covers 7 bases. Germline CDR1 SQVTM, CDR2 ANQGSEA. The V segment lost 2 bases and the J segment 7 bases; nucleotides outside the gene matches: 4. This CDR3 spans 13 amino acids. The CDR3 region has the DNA TGCAGCGTTGAAAGGGGGCAGGGCGGGGAGCTGTTTTTT. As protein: CSVERGQGGELFF.

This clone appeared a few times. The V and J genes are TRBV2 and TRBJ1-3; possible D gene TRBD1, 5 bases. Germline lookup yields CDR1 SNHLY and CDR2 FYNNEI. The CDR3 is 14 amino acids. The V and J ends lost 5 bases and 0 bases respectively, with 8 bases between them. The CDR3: CASSRQFSGNTIYF. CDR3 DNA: TGTGCCAGCAGTAGACAGTTCTCTGGAAACACCATATATTTT. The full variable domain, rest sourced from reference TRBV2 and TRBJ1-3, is EPEVTQTPSHQVTQMGQEVILRCVPISNHLYFYWYRQILGQKVEFLVSFYNNEISEKSEIFDDQFSVERPDGSNFTLKIRSTKLEDSAMYFCASSRQFSGNTIYFGEGSWLTVV.

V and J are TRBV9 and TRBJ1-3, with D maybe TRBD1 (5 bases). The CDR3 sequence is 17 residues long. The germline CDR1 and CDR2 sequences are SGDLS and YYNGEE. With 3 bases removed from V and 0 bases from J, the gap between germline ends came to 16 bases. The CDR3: CASSASRRGSSGNTIYF. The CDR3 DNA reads TGTGCCAGCAGCGCCTCCCGACGGGGGAGCTCTGGAAACACCATATATTTT.

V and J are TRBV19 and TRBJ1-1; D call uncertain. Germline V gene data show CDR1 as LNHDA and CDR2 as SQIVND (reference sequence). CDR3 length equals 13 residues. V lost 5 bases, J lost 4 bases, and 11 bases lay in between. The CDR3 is CASSPLRLTEAFF. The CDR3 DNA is TGTGCCAGTAGTCCCCTAAGACTCACTGAAGCTTTCTTT.